This TCR beta chain derives from a study of T cell responses to AZD1222 COVID-19 vaccine. Using immunoSEQ multiplex PCR, the repertoire was profiled, and TCRdb retains in-frame clones only, with some absent. The profile shows some 140,000 clones, more than 75% of them singletons. This clone was seen a handful of times. As yet, its antigen is unknown. Study-wide results and limits: Targets within unmutated variant regions were reportedly found for nearly half of spike-specific TCRs. Dominant CD4 TCR responses targeted spike regions 160-218 and 743-854. A mostly white British donor set with more females was recruited, and clonal diversity was possibly underestimated.

This CDR3 comprises 13 residues. The V end lost 4 bases, the J end lost 2 bases, and 7 bases lay between the germline ends. Germline CDR1 reads SGDLS; CDR2 reads YYNGEE. The sequence was collected from an adult in good health. The rearrangement uses TRBV9 and TRBJ2-1; TRBD2 might be the D (5 bases). Source: peripheral blood, taken on day 0 of AZD1222 vaccination. In DNA form, the CDR3 reads TGTGCCAGCAGCTCCGGGGCCTACAATGAGCAGTTCTTC. Translated, it gives CASSSGAYNEQFF.